Below, 3 T cell receptor beta chains from the same sample are listed, as sequenced in a study of low-dose radiotherapy and immunotherapy resistance in tumors. cDNA synthesis used a TRAV/TRBV-specific primer set for both chains. Amplification of TCRs used a constant-region primer and V-primer adapter for roughly 22 PCR cycles. Using its own MiXCR run on the reads, TCRdb lists one record per CDR3 protein. The sample holds around 76,000 distinct CDR3 sequences, approximately 31% seen once. Time point specified: before trial treatment. The sequencing here drew on PBMCs, taken before treatment. The receptors were gathered from a female donor with ovarian cancer.

In this sample, this clonotype turned up many times. This chain connects TRBV12-3 or TRBV12-4 to TRBJ2-1; 9 nucleotides align to TRBD2. CDR3 length: 17 residues. With 1 base clipped from V and 0 bases from J, the junction kept 4 bases outside the gene matches. CDR3 amino acids: CASSLGLAGSSYNEQFF. The CDR3 DNA reads TGTGCCAGCAGTTTAGGGCTAGCGGGGTCCTCCTACAATGAGCAGTTCTTC.

The V and J genes are TRBV28 and TRBJ2-7, with D possibly TRBD2 on 5 matching bases. The ends were cut back, 11 bases at V and 0 bases at J, with 8 bases in the middle. The CDR3 is 11 amino acids. Per germline, CDR1 MDHEN and CDR2 SYDVKM. For the CDR3, the DNA is TGTGCCGCCCGGGGCTCCTACGAGCAGTACTTC. It encodes CAARGSYEQYF. The variable domain in full, with the rest retrieved from reference TRBV28 and TRBJ2-7, is DVKVTQSSRYLVKRTGEKVFLECVQDMDHENMFWYRQDPGLGLRLIYFSYDVKMKEKGDIPEGYSVSREKKERFSLILESASTNQTSMYLCAARGSYEQYFGPGTRLTVT.

This clonotype came up many times. The chain combines TRBV12-3 or TRBV12-4 with TRBJ1-2; 7 bases agree with TRBD1. The CDR3 has 13 residues. Unmatched junction bases numbered 3, after V lost 6 bases and J lost 2 bases. The chain's CDR3 is CASRRGQNYGYTF. CDR3 DNA: TGTGCCAGCAGAAGGGGACAGAACTATGGCTACACCTTC.